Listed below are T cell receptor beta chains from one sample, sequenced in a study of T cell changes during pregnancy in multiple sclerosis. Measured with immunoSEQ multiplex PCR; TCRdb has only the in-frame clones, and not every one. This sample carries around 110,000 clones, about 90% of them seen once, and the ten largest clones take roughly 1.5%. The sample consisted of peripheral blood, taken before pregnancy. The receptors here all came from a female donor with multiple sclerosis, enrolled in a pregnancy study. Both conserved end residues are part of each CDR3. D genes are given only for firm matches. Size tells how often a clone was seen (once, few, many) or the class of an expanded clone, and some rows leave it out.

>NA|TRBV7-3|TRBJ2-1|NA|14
TGTGCCAGCAGCTTATCGGGGACATACAATGAGCAGTTCTTC
CASSLSGTYNEQFF
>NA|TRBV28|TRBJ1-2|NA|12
TGTGCCAGCAGTTTATACAGCCGTGGCTACACCTTC
CASSLYSRGYTF
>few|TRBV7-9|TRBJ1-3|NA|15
TGTGCCAGCAGCTCAATACAGGGAACTGGAAACACCATATATTTT
CASSSIQGTGNTIYF
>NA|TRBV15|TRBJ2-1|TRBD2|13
TGTGCCACCAGCGCGGGAGGGTACAATGAGCAGTTCTTC
CATSAGGYNEQFF
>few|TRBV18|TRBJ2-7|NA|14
TGTGCCAGCTCACCCCGGCAGGGGATAGACGAGCAGTACTTC
CASSPRQGIDEQYF
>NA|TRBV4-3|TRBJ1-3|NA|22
TGCGCCAGCAGCCAAGAAACTCCTCTGATAGGGGACACCGGACCCTCTGGAAACACCATATATTTT
CASSQETPLIGDTGPSGNTIYF
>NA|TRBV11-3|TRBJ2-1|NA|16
TGTGCCAGCAGCCCCCCGGGAGTAGCGTCGGACAATGAGCAGTTCTTC
CASSPPGVASDNEQFF
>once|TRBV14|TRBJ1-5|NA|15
TGTGCCAGCAGCCCTGTTCTGCGGCGAGATCAGCCCCAGCATTTT
CASSPVLRRDQPQHF
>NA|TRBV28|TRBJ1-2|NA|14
TGTGCCAGCAGTTTGTCTGTGGAGGTCTATGGCTACACCTTC
CASSLSVEVYGYTF
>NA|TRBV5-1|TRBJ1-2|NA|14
TGCGCCAGCAGCTCAGCCACAGTGGCCCCGGGGTACACCTTC
CASSSATVAPGYTF
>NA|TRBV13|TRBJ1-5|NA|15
TGTGCCAGCAGCCTCGTCGGACAGATCAATCAGCCCCAGCATTTT
CASSLVGQINQPQHF
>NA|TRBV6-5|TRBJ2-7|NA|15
TGTGCCAGCAGTTACTCGTCGGGGATCTGGAAGGAACAGTACTTC
CASSYSSGIWKEQYF
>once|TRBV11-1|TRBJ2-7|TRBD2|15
TGTGCCAGCAGCTTAGGTCTAGCGGAATCCTACGAGCAGTACTTC
CASSLGLAESYEQYF
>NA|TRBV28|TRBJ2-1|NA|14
TGTGCCAGTTTGGGGAGTAGCTCCTACAATGAGCAGTTCTTC
CASLGSSSYNEQFF
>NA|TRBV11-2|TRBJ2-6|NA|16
TGTGCCAGCACCAATCTACTCGGCTCTGGGGCCAACGTCCTGACTTTC
CASTNLLGSGANVLTF
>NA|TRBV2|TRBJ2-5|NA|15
TGTGCCTCCAAGCCTAGGGGAGGTCCAGGGGAGACCCAGTACTTC
CASKPRGGPGETQYF
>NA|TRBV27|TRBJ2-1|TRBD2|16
TGTGCCAGCAGTTTCCAACTAGCGGGGCTTTACAATGAGCAGTTCTTC
CASSFQLAGLYNEQFF
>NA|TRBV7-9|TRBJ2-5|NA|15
TGTGCCAGCAGCTTAGCGGGAGCGGGTAGGGAGACCCAGTACTTC
CASSLAGAGRETQYF
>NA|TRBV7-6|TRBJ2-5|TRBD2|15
TGTGCCAGCAGCTCGACTAGCGGATACCAAGAGACCCAGTACTTC
CASSSTSGYQETQYF
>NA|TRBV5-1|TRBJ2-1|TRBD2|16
TGCGCCAGCAGCTTGGCCGTAGCTAGCGGGAGCAATGAGCAGTTCTTC
CASSLAVASGSNEQFF
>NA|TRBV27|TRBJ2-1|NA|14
TGTGCCAGCAGTCCACCCCCAGGAATCCATGAGCAGTTCTTC
CASSPPPGIHEQFF
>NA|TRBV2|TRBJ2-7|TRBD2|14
TGTGCCAGCAGCAGGACTAGCGGGGCTTACGAGCAGTACTTC
CASSRTSGAYEQYF
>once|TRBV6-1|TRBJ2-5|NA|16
TGTGCCAGCAGTGAACCCCGACAGGGCGGGACTGGGACCCAGTACTTC
CASSEPRQGGTGTQYF
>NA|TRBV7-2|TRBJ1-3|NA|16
TGTGCCAGCAGCCTCCAACCAGGGGACTCTGGAAACACCATATATTTT
CASSLQPGDSGNTIYF
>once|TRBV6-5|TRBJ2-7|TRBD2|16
TGTGCCAGCAGTTACTTGCGGGCTAGCGGGAATTACGAGCAGTACTTC
CASSYLRASGNYEQYF
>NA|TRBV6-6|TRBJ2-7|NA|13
TGTGCCAGCAGTTTGAATCAGGTCCACGAGCAGTACTTC
CASSLNQVHEQYF
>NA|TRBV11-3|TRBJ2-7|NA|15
TGTGCCAGCAGCTTAGGCGCGACACGGTCCTACGAGCAGTACTTC
CASSLGATRSYEQYF
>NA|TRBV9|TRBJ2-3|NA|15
TGTGCCAGCAGCGTAGCTGCAGGAAGCACAGATACGCAGTATTTT
CASSVAAGSTDTQYF
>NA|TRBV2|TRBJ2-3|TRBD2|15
TGTGCCAGCAGTGAACTGCGGGGGGACACAGATACGCAGTATTTT
CASSELRGDTDTQYF
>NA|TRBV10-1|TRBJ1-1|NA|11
TGCGCCAGCCCCCTAGGGGTCACGGCTTTCTTT
CASPLGVTAFF
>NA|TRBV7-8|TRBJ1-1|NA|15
TGTGCCAGCAGCTTAGCAGCCGGGGGATACACTGAAGCTTTCTTT
CASSLAAGGYTEAFF
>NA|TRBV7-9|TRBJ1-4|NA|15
TGTGCCAGCAGCTCGGGTCGGACAGAAAGTGAAAAACTGTTTTTT
CASSSGRTESEKLFF
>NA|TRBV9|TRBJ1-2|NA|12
TGTGCCAGCAGCGCCCAAGTCGGGGGCTACACCTTC
CASSAQVGGYTF
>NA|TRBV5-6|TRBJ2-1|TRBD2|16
TGTGCCAGCAGCATGACTAGCGGGAGGATCCACAATGAGCAGTTCTTC
CASSMTSGRIHNEQFF
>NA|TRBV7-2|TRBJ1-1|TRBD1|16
TGTGCCAGCAGCCGGGGACAGACTATACAGAACACTGAAGCTTTCTTT
CASSRGQTIQNTEAFF
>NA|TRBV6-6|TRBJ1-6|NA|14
TGTGCCAGCAGTTACCGCGCTAGGGGTTCACCCCTCCACTTT
CASSYRARGSPLHF
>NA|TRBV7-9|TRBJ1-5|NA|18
TGTGCCAGCAGCTTATTCCAGGGAGGGGTTGTCGACAATCAGCCCCAGCATTTT
CASSLFQGGVVDNQPQHF
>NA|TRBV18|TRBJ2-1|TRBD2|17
TGTGCCAGCTCACGGTGGAGCGGGACTAGCAACGACAATGAGCAGTTCTTC
CASSRWSGTSNDNEQFF
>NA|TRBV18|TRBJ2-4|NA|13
TGTGCCAGCTCACCTCTGCTAGCTGACATTCAGTACTTC
CASSPLLADIQYF
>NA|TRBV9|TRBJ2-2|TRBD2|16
TGTGCCAGCAGCACCGCGACTAGCGGGGGCACCGGGGAGCTGTTTTTT
CASSTATSGGTGELFF
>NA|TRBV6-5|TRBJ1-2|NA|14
TGTGCCAGCAGTTACTCGGCCCAGGGCGGCGCCGAAGAATTC
CASSYSAQGGAEEF
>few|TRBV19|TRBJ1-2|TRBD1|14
TGTGCCAGTAGTGGACAGGAAGCTAACTATGGCTACACCTTC
CASSGQEANYGYTF
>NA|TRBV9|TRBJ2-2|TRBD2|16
TGTGCCAGCAGCGGTAGCGGGGGCGCGAACACCGGGGAGCTGTTTTTT
CASSGSGGANTGELFF
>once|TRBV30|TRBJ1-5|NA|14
TGTGCCTGGAGCCGGACAAGCGGCAATCAGCCCCAGCATTTT
CAWSRTSGNQPQHF
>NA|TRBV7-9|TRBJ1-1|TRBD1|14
TGTGCCAGCAGCTTCCCCAGGGGGGCCACTGAAGCTTTCTTT
CASSFPRGATEAFF